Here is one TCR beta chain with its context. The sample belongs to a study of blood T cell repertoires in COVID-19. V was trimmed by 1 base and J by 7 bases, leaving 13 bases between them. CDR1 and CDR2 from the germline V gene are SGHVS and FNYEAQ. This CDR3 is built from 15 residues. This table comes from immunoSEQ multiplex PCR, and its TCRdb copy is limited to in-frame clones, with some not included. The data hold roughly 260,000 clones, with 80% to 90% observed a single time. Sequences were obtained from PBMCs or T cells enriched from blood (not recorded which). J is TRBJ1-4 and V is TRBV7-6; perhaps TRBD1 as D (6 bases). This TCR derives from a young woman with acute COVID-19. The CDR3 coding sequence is TGTGCCAGCAGCTTAGGGGGGGGGCCTGGTGAAAAACTGTTTTTT. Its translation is CASSLGGGPGEKLFF.